This is a list of T cell receptor beta chains from one sample in a study of blood T cell repertoires in COVID-19. Libraries were prepared by immunoSEQ multiplex PCR; TCRdb keeps only in-frame clonotypes and omits some of them. The data hold 250,000 to 350,000 clones, with around 90% observed a single time. Sequencing was done on a sample of peripheral blood. Source of these receptors: a man younger than 35 with active or convalescent COVID-19. The CDR3 runs from the conserved cysteine through the conserved F or W. D genes are given only for firm matches. For some rows the clone size is stated as once, few or many, or as a class when expanded; others skip it.

J gene: TRBJ1-2
CDR3 length: 12
clone size: -
V gene: TRBV28
D gene: -
CDR3 DNA: TGTGCCAGCAGTTCTACAGGCTATGGCTACACCTTC
CDR3 protein: CASSSTGYGYTF

J gene: TRBJ1-2
CDR3 length: 13
clone size: -
V gene: TRBV10-2
D gene: -
CDR3 DNA: TGCGCCAGCAGTGAGACAGGGTCCTATGGCTACACCTTC
CDR3 protein: CASSETGSYGYTF

J gene: TRBJ2-7
CDR3 length: 17
clone size: once
V gene: TRBV7-9
D gene: -
CDR3 DNA: TGTGCCAGCAGCTTAGCCGCAGGGGCGGGAGCGTCCTACGAGCAGTACTTC
CDR3 protein: CASSLAAGAGASYEQYF

J gene: TRBJ2-3
CDR3 length: 15
clone size: -
V gene: TRBV4-1
D gene: TRBD2
CDR3 DNA: TGCGCCAGCAGAGGTGGACTAGTGAGCACAGATACGCAGTATTTT
CDR3 protein: CASRGGLVSTDTQYF

J gene: TRBJ1-6
CDR3 length: 15
clone size: -
V gene: TRBV9
D gene: TRBD1
CDR3 DNA: TGTGCCAGCAGCGCATTACAGGGGGCAGGCTCACCCCTCCACTTT
CDR3 protein: CASSALQGAGSPLHF

J gene: TRBJ2-1
CDR3 length: 17
clone size: -
V gene: TRBV3-1/TRBV3-2
D gene: -
CDR3 DNA: TGTGCCAGCAGCCAAATCGGAGACAGGAGGATATACAATGAGCAGTTCTTC
CDR3 protein: CASSQIGDRRIYNEQFF

J gene: TRBJ2-2
CDR3 length: 17
clone size: -
V gene: TRBV5-1
D gene: TRBD1
CDR3 DNA: TGCGCCAGCAGGCGAACGACCGCCGGGACAGGCTCCGGGGAGCTGTTTTTT
CDR3 protein: CASRRTTAGTGSGELFF

J gene: TRBJ1-2
CDR3 length: 15
clone size: -
V gene: TRBV2
D gene: -
CDR3 DNA: TGTGCCAGCAGTGAAGATAAGAACAGAGTCTATGGCTACACCTTC
CDR3 protein: CASSEDKNRVYGYTF

J gene: TRBJ2-7
CDR3 length: 14
clone size: -
V gene: TRBV19
D gene: TRBD1
CDR3 DNA: TGTGCCAGTAGTGTCGGGACAGCCTCCTACGAGCAGTACTTC
CDR3 protein: CASSVGTASYEQYF

J gene: TRBJ1-5
CDR3 length: 19
clone size: -
V gene: TRBV21-1
D gene: -
CDR3 DNA: TGTGCCAGCGGAGTACTTTCTGAGGACAGGGGTGGGGGCAATCAGCCCCAGCATTTT
CDR3 protein: CASGVLSEDRGGGNQPQHF

J gene: TRBJ1-1
CDR3 length: 14
clone size: -
V gene: TRBV29-1
D gene: -
CDR3 DNA: TGCAGCTTCCCATTTGAGTCGCGGAACACTGAAGCTTTCTTT
CDR3 protein: CSFPFESRNTEAFF

J gene: TRBJ2-6
CDR3 length: 19
clone size: -
V gene: TRBV28
D gene: TRBD2
CDR3 DNA: TGTGCCAGCAGTTTAGGTCCCCCGGGGAGGGTTTCTGGGGCCAACGTCCTGACTTTC
CDR3 protein: CASSLGPPGRVSGANVLTF

J gene: TRBJ2-3
CDR3 length: 18
clone size: -
V gene: TRBV7-2
D gene: TRBD2
CDR3 DNA: TGTGCCAGCAGCTTAGTTGGGGGGGGACTAGCGGCGGGAGATACGCAGTATTTT
CDR3 protein: CASSLVGGGLAAGDTQYF

J gene: TRBJ2-3
CDR3 length: 17
clone size: -
V gene: TRBV15
D gene: -
CDR3 DNA: TGTGCCACCAGCAGAGCGGGTACCCCAGGGAACACAGATACGCAGTATTTT
CDR3 protein: CATSRAGTPGNTDTQYF

J gene: TRBJ2-2
CDR3 length: 14
clone size: -
V gene: TRBV5-1
D gene: -
CDR3 DNA: TGCGCCAGCAGCGCTAGCGCGAACACCGGGGAGCTGTTTTTT
CDR3 protein: CASSASANTGELFF

J gene: TRBJ2-5
CDR3 length: 21
clone size: -
V gene: TRBV7-2
D gene: TRBD2
CDR3 DNA: TGTGCCAGCAGCTTAGCCCCCCCCGCTAGCGGGGGGGCACGGTACCAAGAGACCCAGTACTTC
CDR3 protein: CASSLAPPASGGARYQETQYF

J gene: TRBJ2-7
CDR3 length: 12
clone size: -
V gene: TRBV29-1
D gene: -
CDR3 DNA: TGCAGCGTTGAGGGCAGCGGATACGAGCAGTACTTC
CDR3 protein: CSVEGSGYEQYF

J gene: TRBJ2-1
CDR3 length: 15
clone size: -
V gene: TRBV11-2
D gene: TRBD2
CDR3 DNA: TGTGCCAGCAGCTTAGATCTTTCGAGCGGGAGAGAGCAGTTCTTC
CDR3 protein: CASSLDLSSGREQFF

J gene: TRBJ1-2
CDR3 length: 12
clone size: -
V gene: TRBV28
D gene: -
CDR3 DNA: TGTGCCAGCAGCCCACTAAACTATGGCTACACCTTC
CDR3 protein: CASSPLNYGYTF

J gene: TRBJ1-3
CDR3 length: 15
clone size: -
V gene: TRBV27
D gene: -
CDR3 DNA: TGTGCCAGCAGTTCCCTATTAGGGGCTGGAAACACCATATATTTT
CDR3 protein: CASSSLLGAGNTIYF

J gene: TRBJ2-2
CDR3 length: 16
clone size: -
V gene: TRBV28
D gene: TRBD2
CDR3 DNA: TGTGCCAGCAGTTTATGGACTAGCGGGAACACCGGGGAGCTGTTTTTT
CDR3 protein: CASSLWTSGNTGELFF

J gene: TRBJ1-2
CDR3 length: 15
clone size: -
V gene: TRBV7-8
D gene: -
CDR3 DNA: TGTGCCAGCAGTTCAGTCCCAGGGATGAACTATGGCTACACCTTC
CDR3 protein: CASSSVPGMNYGYTF

J gene: TRBJ1-3
CDR3 length: 11
clone size: few
V gene: TRBV10-3
D gene: -
CDR3 DNA: TGTGCCGCTCACTCTTGGAACACCATATATTTT
CDR3 protein: CAAHSWNTIYF

J gene: TRBJ2-5
CDR3 length: 16
clone size: once
V gene: TRBV3-1/TRBV3-2
D gene: TRBD2
CDR3 DNA: TGTGCCAGCAGCCAAGGAACGGGACTAGGGCAAGAGACCCAGTACTTC
CDR3 protein: CASSQGTGLGQETQYF

J gene: TRBJ2-2
CDR3 length: 18
clone size: -
V gene: TRBV9
D gene: TRBD2
CDR3 DNA: TGTGCCAGCAGCGGCAGGCGAGCGGGAGGGTTCGACACCGGGGAGCTGTTTTTT
CDR3 protein: CASSGRRAGGFDTGELFF

J gene: TRBJ1-3
CDR3 length: 15
clone size: -
V gene: TRBV28
D gene: TRBD1
CDR3 DNA: TGTGCCAGCAGTTCGACAGGGGGTGAAGGAAACACCATATATTTT
CDR3 protein: CASSSTGGEGNTIYF

J gene: TRBJ2-3
CDR3 length: 14
clone size: -
V gene: TRBV5-6
D gene: -
CDR3 DNA: TGTGCCAGCAGCGCGAGAATAACAGCAGATACGCAGTATTTT
CDR3 protein: CASSARITADTQYF

J gene: TRBJ1-5
CDR3 length: 14
clone size: -
V gene: TRBV6-5
D gene: -
CDR3 DNA: TGTGCCAGCAACGGGGGACGGTTCAATCAGCCCCAGCATTTT
CDR3 protein: CASNGGRFNQPQHF

J gene: TRBJ1-6
CDR3 length: 14
clone size: few
V gene: TRBV2
D gene: TRBD1
CDR3 DNA: TGTGCCAGCACCGCCGGGACAGGGGATTCACCCCTCCACTTT
CDR3 protein: CASTAGTGDSPLHF

J gene: TRBJ2-1
CDR3 length: 15
clone size: -
V gene: TRBV11-2
D gene: TRBD2
CDR3 DNA: TGTGCCAGCAGCACTAGGGCTAGCGGGCCCAGAGAGCAGTTCTTC
CDR3 protein: CASSTRASGPREQFF

J gene: TRBJ2-2
CDR3 length: 15
clone size: -
V gene: TRBV6-2/TRBV6-3
D gene: TRBD1
CDR3 DNA: TGTGCCAGCAGTTACGGGACAGGCGTCACCGGGGAGCTGTTTTTT
CDR3 protein: CASSYGTGVTGELFF

J gene: TRBJ2-1
CDR3 length: 15
clone size: -
V gene: TRBV6-6
D gene: -
CDR3 DNA: TGTGCCAGCAGTGCAAGCGGGCCCGCCACGAATGAGCAGTTCTTC
CDR3 protein: CASSASGPATNEQFF

J gene: TRBJ1-1
CDR3 length: 12
clone size: -
V gene: TRBV6-1
D gene: -
CDR3 DNA: TGTGCCAGCAGAGACAGGAACACTGAAGCTTTCTTT
CDR3 protein: CASRDRNTEAFF

J gene: TRBJ1-1
CDR3 length: 13
clone size: -
V gene: TRBV5-1
D gene: TRBD1
CDR3 DNA: TGCGCCAGCAGCTTCAGGACAGGACCTGAAGCTTTCTTT
CDR3 protein: CASSFRTGPEAFF

J gene: TRBJ2-7
CDR3 length: 15
clone size: -
V gene: TRBV5-6
D gene: TRBD2
CDR3 DNA: TGTGCCAGCAGCGCCGGGACTACCTTCCCCTACGAGCAGTACTTC
CDR3 protein: CASSAGTTFPYEQYF

J gene: TRBJ2-5
CDR3 length: 19
clone size: -
V gene: TRBV11-2
D gene: TRBD2
CDR3 DNA: TGTGCCAGCAGCTTATTTCCCCTAGCGGGGGTCAATGTTATGGGGACCCAGTACTTC
CDR3 protein: CASSLFPLAGVNVMGTQYF

J gene: TRBJ2-1
CDR3 length: 19
clone size: once
V gene: TRBV7-9
D gene: TRBD2
CDR3 DNA: TGTGCCAGCAGCTTAGGTCCAGCGGGGGCCACACCCTCCTACAATGAGCAGTTCTTC
CDR3 protein: CASSLGPAGATPSYNEQFF

J gene: TRBJ2-3
CDR3 length: 11
clone size: -
V gene: TRBV15
D gene: -
CDR3 DNA: TGTGCCACCAGCCTCACAGATACGCAGTATTTT
CDR3 protein: CATSLTDTQYF

J gene: TRBJ2-7
CDR3 length: 15
clone size: -
V gene: TRBV18
D gene: TRBD1
CDR3 DNA: TGTGCCAGCTCACCCTGGGACAGGACATCCTACGAGCAGTACTTC
CDR3 protein: CASSPWDRTSYEQYF

J gene: TRBJ1-5
CDR3 length: 17
clone size: -
V gene: TRBV4-1
D gene: -
CDR3 DNA: TGCGCCAGCAGCCAGACGAAGAACTATCATAGCAATCAGCCCCAGCATTTT
CDR3 protein: CASSQTKNYHSNQPQHF

J gene: TRBJ2-7
CDR3 length: 15
clone size: -
V gene: TRBV3-1/TRBV3-2
D gene: TRBD1
CDR3 DNA: TGTGCCAGCAGCCAATCGGGACAGGTCATAGACGAGCAGTACTTC
CDR3 protein: CASSQSGQVIDEQYF

J gene: TRBJ2-2
CDR3 length: 18
clone size: -
V gene: TRBV7-6
D gene: TRBD2
CDR3 DNA: TGTGCCAGCAGCTTAGCCGCACTCACTAGCGTGAACACCGGGGAGCTGTTTTTT
CDR3 protein: CASSLAALTSVNTGELFF

J gene: TRBJ1-5
CDR3 length: 14
clone size: few
V gene: TRBV24-1
D gene: -
CDR3 DNA: TGTGCCACCAGTGATTCCAGGGGAAATCAGCCCCAGCATTTT
CDR3 protein: CATSDSRGNQPQHF

J gene: TRBJ1-1
CDR3 length: 15
clone size: -
V gene: TRBV4-1
D gene: TRBD1
CDR3 DNA: TGCGCCAGCAGCCAACGTGGACAGGGGGCGACTGAAGCTTTCTTT
CDR3 protein: CASSQRGQGATEAFF

J gene: TRBJ2-3
CDR3 length: 16
clone size: -
V gene: TRBV28
D gene: -
CDR3 DNA: TGTGCCAGCAGCCTTCATACAGGATCTAGCACAGATACGCAGTATTTT
CDR3 protein: CASSLHTGSSTDTQYF

J gene: TRBJ1-2
CDR3 length: 12
clone size: -
V gene: TRBV28
D gene: -
CDR3 DNA: TGTGCCAGCAGTAATACAGGGAAGGGCTACACCTTC
CDR3 protein: CASSNTGKGYTF

J gene: TRBJ2-3
CDR3 length: 15
clone size: -
V gene: TRBV2
D gene: -
CDR3 DNA: TGTGCCAGCAAAATAATTCGGGGGAGCACAGATACGCAGTATTTT
CDR3 protein: CASKIIRGSTDTQYF

J gene: TRBJ2-3
CDR3 length: 16
clone size: -
V gene: TRBV4-3
D gene: TRBD1
CDR3 DNA: TGCGCCAGCAGCCAAGATTGGACAGGGAGCACAGATACGCAGTATTTT
CDR3 protein: CASSQDWTGSTDTQYF

J gene: TRBJ1-6
CDR3 length: 14
clone size: few
V gene: TRBV18
D gene: -
CDR3 DNA: TGTGCCAGCTCACGGGCGGGGGAGAGGTCACCCCTCCACTTT
CDR3 protein: CASSRAGERSPLHF

J gene: TRBJ1-1
CDR3 length: 14
clone size: -
V gene: TRBV27
D gene: -
CDR3 DNA: TGTGCCAGCAGCTCTTCTTCAAAGAGGACTGAAGCTTTCTTT
CDR3 protein: CASSSSSKRTEAFF

J gene: TRBJ2-7
CDR3 length: 14
clone size: -
V gene: TRBV7-9
D gene: -
CDR3 DNA: TGTGCCAGCAGCTTAAACGGGGTAACCTACGAGCAGTACTTC
CDR3 protein: CASSLNGVTYEQYF

J gene: TRBJ1-3
CDR3 length: 15
clone size: -
V gene: TRBV13
D gene: -
CDR3 DNA: TGTGCCAGCAGCCTAAGGGGTTTGCGTGGAAACACCATATATTTT
CDR3 protein: CASSLRGLRGNTIYF

J gene: TRBJ2-3
CDR3 length: 18
clone size: -
V gene: TRBV5-5
D gene: TRBD1
CDR3 DNA: TGTGCCAGCAGCCTTTGGGGGACAGGGTTAGGCAGCACAGATACGCAGTATTTT
CDR3 protein: CASSLWGTGLGSTDTQYF

J gene: TRBJ1-2
CDR3 length: 14
clone size: -
V gene: TRBV27
D gene: -
CDR3 DNA: TGTGCCAGCAGTTTAGGAGCAGGGAACTATGGCTACACCTTC
CDR3 protein: CASSLGAGNYGYTF

J gene: TRBJ2-1
CDR3 length: 15
clone size: -
V gene: TRBV6-5
D gene: TRBD2
CDR3 DNA: TGTGCCAGCACTATACTAGCGGGAGGGCCAGATGAGCAGTTCTTC
CDR3 protein: CASTILAGGPDEQFF

J gene: TRBJ2-7
CDR3 length: 17
clone size: -
V gene: TRBV14
D gene: TRBD2
CDR3 DNA: TGTGCCAGCAGCCAAACGCCGGGACTAGCGGGGGTTGAGGAGCAGTACTTC
CDR3 protein: CASSQTPGLAGVEEQYF

J gene: TRBJ2-1
CDR3 length: 17
clone size: -
V gene: TRBV5-5
D gene: TRBD1
CDR3 DNA: TGTGCCAGCAGCTGGGGGGACAGGGCTAGCTCCTACAATGAGCAGTTCTTC
CDR3 protein: CASSWGDRASSYNEQFF

J gene: TRBJ2-3
CDR3 length: 15
clone size: -
V gene: TRBV6-5
D gene: TRBD1
CDR3 DNA: TGTGCCAGCAGCTCCGGGACAGGGGACACAGATACGCAGTATTTT
CDR3 protein: CASSSGTGDTDTQYF

J gene: TRBJ1-2
CDR3 length: 14
clone size: once
V gene: TRBV6-5
D gene: -
CDR3 DNA: TGTGCCAGCAGTTACTCGGGCGGCCTTGGAGGGTACACCTTC
CDR3 protein: CASSYSGGLGGYTF

J gene: TRBJ1-5
CDR3 length: 13
clone size: -
V gene: TRBV2
D gene: -
CDR3 DNA: TGTGCCAGCAGTGATTTGGGCTGGCAGCCCCAGCATTTT
CDR3 protein: CASSDLGWQPQHF